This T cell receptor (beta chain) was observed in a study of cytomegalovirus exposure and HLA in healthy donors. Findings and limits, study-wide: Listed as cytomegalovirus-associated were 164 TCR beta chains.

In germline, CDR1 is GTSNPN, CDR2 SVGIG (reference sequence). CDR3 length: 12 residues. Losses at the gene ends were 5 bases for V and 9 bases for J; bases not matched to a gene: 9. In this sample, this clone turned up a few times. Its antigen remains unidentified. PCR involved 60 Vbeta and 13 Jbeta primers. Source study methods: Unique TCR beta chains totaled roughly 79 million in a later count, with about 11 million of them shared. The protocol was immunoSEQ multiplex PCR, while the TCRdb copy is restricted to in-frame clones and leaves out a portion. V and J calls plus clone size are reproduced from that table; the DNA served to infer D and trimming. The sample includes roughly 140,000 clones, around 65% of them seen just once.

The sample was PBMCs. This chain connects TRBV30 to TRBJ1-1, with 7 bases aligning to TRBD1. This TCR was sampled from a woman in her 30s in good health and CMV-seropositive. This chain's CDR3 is CAWAMTGTKAFF. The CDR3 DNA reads TGTGCCTGGGCGATGACAGGGACGAAAGCTTTCTTT.